This TCR beta chain was profiled in a study of shared T cell receptors in the human thymus. Repertoires were generated with immunoSEQ multiplex PCR, while TCRdb's copy carries only in-frame clones and drops some. The table includes about 380,000 clones, around 93% detected once. About this clone: One end of the junction fails to match germline, which may point to a read error. Additional DNA sequences in this sample encode the identical CDR3.

The CDR3 consists of 17 residues. Germline V lookup: CDR1 SNHLY, CDR2 FYNNEI. Sequenced material: thymocytes. The chain recombines TRBV2 with TRBJ2-7; tentatively, D is TRBD1 or TRBD2 (5 bases each). The receptor was derived from a human donor. CDR3 bases: TGTGCCAGTAGTGAAAGGAAGAGGGGAATGTGCTCCTACGAGCAGTACTTC. Amino acid sequence: CASSERKRGMCSYEQYF.